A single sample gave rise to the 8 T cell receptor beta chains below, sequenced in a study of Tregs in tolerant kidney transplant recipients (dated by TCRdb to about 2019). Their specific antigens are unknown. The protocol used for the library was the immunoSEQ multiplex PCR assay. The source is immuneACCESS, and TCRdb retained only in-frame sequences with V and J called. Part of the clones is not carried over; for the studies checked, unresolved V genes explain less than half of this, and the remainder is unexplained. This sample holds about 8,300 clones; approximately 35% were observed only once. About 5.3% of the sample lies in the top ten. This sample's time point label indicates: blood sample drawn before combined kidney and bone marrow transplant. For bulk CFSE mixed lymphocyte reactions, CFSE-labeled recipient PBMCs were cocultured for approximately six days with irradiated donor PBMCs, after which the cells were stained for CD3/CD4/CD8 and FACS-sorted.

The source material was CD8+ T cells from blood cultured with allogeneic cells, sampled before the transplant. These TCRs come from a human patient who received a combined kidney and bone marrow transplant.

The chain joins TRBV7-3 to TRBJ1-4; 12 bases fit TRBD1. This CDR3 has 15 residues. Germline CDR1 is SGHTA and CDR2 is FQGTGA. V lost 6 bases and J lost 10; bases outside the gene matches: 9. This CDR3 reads CASRTGQGAVGKLFF. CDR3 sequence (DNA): TGTGCCAGCAGAACGGGACAGGGGGCGGTCGGAAAACTGTTTTTT.

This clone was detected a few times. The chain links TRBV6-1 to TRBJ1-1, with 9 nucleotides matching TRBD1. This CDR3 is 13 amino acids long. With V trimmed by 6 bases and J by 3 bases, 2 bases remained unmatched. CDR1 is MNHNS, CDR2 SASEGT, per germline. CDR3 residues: CASRDRGDTEAFF. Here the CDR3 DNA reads TGTGCCAGCAGGGACAGGGGCGACACTGAAGCTTTCTTT.

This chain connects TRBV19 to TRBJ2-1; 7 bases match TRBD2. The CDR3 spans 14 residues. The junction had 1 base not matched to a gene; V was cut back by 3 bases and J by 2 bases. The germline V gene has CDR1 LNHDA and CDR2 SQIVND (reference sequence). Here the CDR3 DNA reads TGTGCCAGTAGTATGGGGACTACCTACAATGAGCAGTTCTTC. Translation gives CASSMGTTYNEQFF.

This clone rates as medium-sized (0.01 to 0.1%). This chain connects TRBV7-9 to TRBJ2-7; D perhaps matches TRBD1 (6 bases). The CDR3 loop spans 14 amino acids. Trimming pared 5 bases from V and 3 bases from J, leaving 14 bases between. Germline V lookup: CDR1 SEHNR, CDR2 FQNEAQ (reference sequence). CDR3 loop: CASSPPTGDYEQYF. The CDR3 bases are TGTGCCAGCAGCCCTCCGACAGGAGACTACGAGCAGTACTTC.

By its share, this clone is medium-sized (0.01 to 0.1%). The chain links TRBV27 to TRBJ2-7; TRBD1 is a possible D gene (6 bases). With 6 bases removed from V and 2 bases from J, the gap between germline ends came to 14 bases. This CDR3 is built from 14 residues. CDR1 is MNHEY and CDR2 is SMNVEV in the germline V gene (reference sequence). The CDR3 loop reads CASRNTGYPYEQYF. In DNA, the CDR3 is TGTGCCAGCAGGAACACAGGGTACCCCTACGAGCAGTACTTC.

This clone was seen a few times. The CDR3 sequence: CASSLTSGSADTQYF. The CDR3 bases are TGTGCCAGTAGTCTGACTAGCGGGAGTGCAGATACGCAGTATTTT. The rearrangement uses TRBV19 and TRBJ2-3; 12 bases map to TRBD2. The trim removed 5 bases at V and 4 bases at J, leaving 4 bases unmatched. Germline CDR1 is LNHDA and CDR2 is SQIVND (reference sequence). The CDR3 totals 15 residues.

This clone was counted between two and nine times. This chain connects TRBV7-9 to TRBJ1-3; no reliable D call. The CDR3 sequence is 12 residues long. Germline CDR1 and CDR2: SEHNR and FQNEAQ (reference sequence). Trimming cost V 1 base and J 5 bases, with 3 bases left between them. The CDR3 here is CASSLERNTIYF. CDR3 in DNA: TGTGCCAGCAGCTTAGAGCGAAACACCATATATTTT.

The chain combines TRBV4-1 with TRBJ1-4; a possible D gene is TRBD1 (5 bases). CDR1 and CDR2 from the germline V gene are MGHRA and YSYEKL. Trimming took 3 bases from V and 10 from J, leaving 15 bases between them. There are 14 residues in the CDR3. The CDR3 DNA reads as TGCGCCAGCAGCCATTTGCAGGGAGGAGGAAAACTGTTTTTT. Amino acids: CASSHLQGGGKLFF.